The 15 T cell receptor beta chains listed next were all sequenced from one sample in a study of T cell responses to AZD1222 COVID-19 vaccine. Profiling relied on immunoSEQ multiplex PCR, and the TCRdb table lists in-frame clones only, not all of them. The repertoire includes about 180,000 clones, more than 75% of them detected once, and 25% to 30% sits in the top ten. The sample was peripheral blood, taken 28 days after the second AZD1222 dose. Receptors were obtained from an adult who received the AZD1222 COVID-19 vaccine.

The chain is built from TRBV7-9 and TRBJ2-6; the D is unclear. This CDR3 contains 17 residues. Trimming pared 1 base from V and 6 bases from J, leaving 16 bases between. Germline-derived CDR1 and CDR2 are SEHNR and FQNEAQ (reference sequence). The CDR3 spells CASSLEVGILAANVLTF. CDR3 sequence (DNA): TGTGCCAGCAGCTTAGAGGTGGGCATTCTGGCGGCCAACGTCCTGACTTTC.

This clone is a singleton in its sample. The junction does not match germline at one end; this may be a read error. This chain joins TRBV7-7 and TRBJ2-1; TRBD2 matches at 14 bases. Looked up from germline, CDR1 is SSHAT and CDR2 is FNYEAQ (reference sequence). CDR3 length: 17 amino acids. The CDR3 is CASSLGLAGGMGNEQFF. The CDR3 DNA follows: TGTGCTAGCAGCCTAGGACTAGCGGGAGGTATGGGAAATGAGCAGTTCTTC.

The chain links TRBV18 to TRBJ2-1; D possibly uses TRBD1 or TRBD2 (5 bases each). The ends were cut back, 0 bases at V and 10 bases at J, with 13 bases in the middle. The CDR3 totals 14 residues. In germline, CDR1 is KGHSH, CDR2 LQKENI. The CDR3 coding sequence is TGTGCCAGCTCACCACCAGGGGTCCGGGGAGAGCAGTTCTTC. The encoded protein is CASSPPGVRGEQFF.

The gene calls are TRBV5-1 and TRBJ2-3; D possibly matches TRBD1 or TRBD2 (5 bases each). Germline CDR1 is SGHRS and CDR2 is YFSETQ. Trimming removed 4 bases at V and 3 bases at J, with 12 bases between. The CDR3 runs 14 residues. Here the CDR3 reads CASSRTGATDTQYF. For the CDR3, the DNA is TGCGCCAGCAGCCGGACCGGGGCAACAGATACGCAGTATTTT. The whole variable domain, remainder taken from reference TRBV5-1 and TRBJ2-3, is KAGVTQTPRYLIKTRGQQVTLSCSPISGHRSVSWYQQTPGQGLQFLFEYFSETQRNKGNFPGRFSGRQFSNSRSEMNVSTLELGDSALYLCASSRTGATDTQYFGPGTRLTVL.

This sequence joins TRBV28 and TRBJ2-7, with a possible D match to TRBD1 (6 bases). The germline V gene has CDR1 MDHEN and CDR2 SYDVKM. The V gene lost 5 bases and the J gene lost 4 bases, with 18 bases spanning the gap. The CDR3 length is 15 residues. CDR3 sequence (DNA): TGTGCCAGCAGTCTTCCCGGGACACAAACATACGAGCAGTACTTC. Amino acids: CASSLPGTQTYEQYF.

This clone was observed a few times. The chain links TRBV6-2 or TRBV6-3 to TRBJ1-5; no reliable D call. The CDR3 contains 14 residues. V lost 6 bases and J 1 base, leaving 10 bases between the germline ends. Germline V gene lookup returns CDR1 MNHEY and CDR2 SVGEGT. CDR3 residues: CASSPDMSNQPQHF. CDR3 DNA sequence: TGTGCCAGCAGCCCCGACATGAGCAATCAGCCCCAGCATTTT.

V gene TRBV10-3 combines with J gene TRBJ2-5; no clear D gene. Germline CDR1 reads ENHRY; CDR2 reads SYGVKD. The ends were cut back, 8 bases at V and 4 bases at J, with 11 bases in the middle. This CDR3 has 12 amino acids. The CDR3 region has the DNA TGTGCCATCTCCTCGGCCGGAGAGACCCAGTACTTC. Translating it yields CAISSAGETQYF.

This clone was seen just once. The chain recombines TRBV29-1 with TRBJ2-1, with 10 bases lining up with TRBD2. Germline V lookup: CDR1 SQVTM, CDR2 ANQGSEA. This CDR3 is 18 amino acids long. V was pared by 6 bases and J by 2 bases, with 16 bases of the junction left unmatched. CDR3 nucleotide sequence: TGCAGCGTGACCTCTGACCTCCTAAGCGGGAGGGCCTACAATGAGCAGTTCTTC. Translation gives CSVTSDLLSGRAYNEQFF.

In its sample, this clone was seen once. The genes are TRBV28 and TRBJ2-3; 14 bases line up with TRBD2. This CDR3 is built from 17 residues. Germline V gives CDR1 MDHEN, CDR2 SYDVKM. The V segment lost 5 bases and the J segment 5 bases; nucleotides outside the gene matches: 9. The CDR3 sequence: CASSLMTSGRVGDTQYF. The CDR3 DNA follows: TGTGCCAGCAGTCTAATGACTAGCGGGAGGGTGGGAGATACGCAGTATTTT.

The V and J genes are TRBV28 and TRBJ1-1; D is ambiguous. The ends were cut back, 7 bases at V and 0 bases at J, with 12 bases in the middle. Germline CDR1 is MDHEN and CDR2 is SYDVKM. This CDR3 comprises 14 residues. The CDR3: CASISIVMNTEAFF. The CDR3 nucleotides read TGTGCCAGCATCTCTATAGTCATGAACACTGAAGCTTTCTTT.

In this sample, this clone turned up a few times. The CDR3 region is CASSIGRGTADGFGELFF. The CDR3 region has the DNA TGTGCCAGTAGTATCGGTAGAGGGACAGCGGATGGATTCGGGGAGCTGTTTTTT. The chain combines TRBV19 with TRBJ2-2; 7 bases match TRBD1. CDR3 size: 18 residues. Per germline, CDR1 LNHDA and CDR2 SQIVND (reference sequence). V was pared by 3 bases and J by 7 bases, with 17 bases of the junction left unmatched.

The chain links TRBV7-2 to TRBJ2-2; D gene ambiguous. V lost 2 bases and J 7 bases, leaving 5 bases between the germline ends. Germline V gene sequence: CDR1 SGHTA, CDR2 FQGNSA. This CDR3 spans 12 amino acids. CDR3: CASSLYGGELFF. The CDR3 nucleotides read TGTGCCAGCAGCTTATATGGCGGGGAGCTGTTTTTT.

The chain carries TRBV6-4 and TRBJ1-4; perhaps TRBD1 as D (5 bases). From germline, CDR1 is MRHNA and CDR2 SNTAGT. V gave up 5 bases and J gave up 5 bases, with 15 bases separating them. CDR3 length equals 15 residues. The CDR3 coding sequence is TGTGCCAGCAGTACCTCAGACAGTCTCAATGAAAAACTGTTTTTT. Protein product: CASSTSDSLNEKLFF.

The count of this clone is one. V is TRBV28 and J is TRBJ2-3, with a tentative D call TRBD1 (6 bases). The CDR3 is made up of 15 amino acids. V was shortened by 2 bases and J by 3 bases, with 12 bases between the two germline ends. Germline-derived CDR1 and CDR2 are MDHEN and SYDVKM. The CDR3 DNA reads TGTGCCAGCAGTTTAGCAGGGGTCGGGACAGATACGCAGTATTTT. It specifies CASSLAGVGTDTQYF.

This clone was observed a single time. The J gene is TRBJ2-7, the V gene TRBV7-6; D perhaps matches TRBD2 (6 bases). Germline V lookup: CDR1 SGHVS, CDR2 FNYEAQ. V shed 5 bases and J shed 6 bases, with 26 bases lying between them. The CDR3 has 17 residues. CDR3 loop: CASSQRGAGGISVEQYF. DNA for the CDR3: TGTGCCAGCAGCCAGAGGGGCGCAGGCGGGATTAGCGTCGAGCAGTACTTC.